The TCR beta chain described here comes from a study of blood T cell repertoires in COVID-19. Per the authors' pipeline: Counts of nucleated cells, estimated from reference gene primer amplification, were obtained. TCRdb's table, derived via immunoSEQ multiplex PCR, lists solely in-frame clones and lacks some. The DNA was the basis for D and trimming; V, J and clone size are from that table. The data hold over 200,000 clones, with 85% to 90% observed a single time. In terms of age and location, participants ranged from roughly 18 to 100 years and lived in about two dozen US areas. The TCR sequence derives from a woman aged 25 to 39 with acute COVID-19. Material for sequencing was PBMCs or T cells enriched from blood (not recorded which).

The CDR3 loop reads CASSFRTGGYNEQFF. The CDR3 region has the DNA TGTGCCAGCAGCTTCAGGACAGGGGGTTACAATGAGCAGTTCTTC. The chain links TRBV7-2 to TRBJ2-1; 10 bases map to TRBD1. This CDR3 is 15 amino acids long. Germline V gene data show CDR1 as SGHTA and CDR2 as FQGNSA. The V segment lost 3 bases and the J segment 4 bases; nucleotides outside the gene matches: 3. The variable domain in full, completed from reference TRBV7-2 and TRBJ2-1, reads GAGVSQSPSNKVTEKGKDVELRCDPISGHTALYWYRQSLGQGLEFLIYFQGNSAPDKSGLPSDRFSAERTGGSVSTLTIQRTQQEDSAVYLCASSFRTGGYNEQFFGPGTRLTVL.